This T cell receptor (beta chain) was obtained from a study of blood T cell repertoires in COVID-19. About the research overall: The United States, Italy and Spain supplied acute and convalescent COVID-19 samples.

The CDR3 spans 13 residues. Germline V gene data show CDR1 as SGHRS and CDR2 as YFSETQ. A word on this clone: Its ends do not fully match the called genes, so a read error is possible.

In the original analysis: Reference gene primer amplification in the assay estimated nucleated cell counts. Some clones are missing from TCRdb's copy, which holds only in-frame ones; the method was immunoSEQ multiplex PCR. For V, J and clone size, that table is used; D and trimming come from the DNA. Of tens of thousands of clones listed, roughly 88% were seen once; the top ten hold over 3.5%. The sequenced sample consisted of peripheral blood. This sequence joins TRBV5-1 and TRBJ1-1; possibly TRBD1 for D (5 bases). The TCR sequence derives from a man aged 45-60 years with active COVID-19. This CDR3 reads CASSLRGNPEAFF. CDR3 DNA: TGCGCCAGCAGCCTACGGGGGAACCCTGAAGCTTTCTTT.